This T cell receptor beta chain came from a study of cytomegalovirus exposure and HLA in healthy donors (dated 2017 in TCRdb). About the investigation overall: In an earlier analysis of 587 of the donors, approximately 260 Gb of sequence data and just under 120 million unique TCR beta sequences from 180 million or so T cells were reported. About 330 gigabases of sequencing data and around 88 million unique TCR sequences made up an early release that covered nearly 650 HLA-typed donors. On average, around 230,000 unique TCR beta nucleotide sequences were sequenced per donor among a few hundred genotyped donors of the cohort, with about 17% of those sequences being non-productive. Donor age, sex, ethnicity and CMV serostatus were compiled alongside the repertoire data. To study patterns of TCR occurrence, a later analysis re-analyzed previously published TCR beta repertoires from 600 to 750 donors and added high-resolution HLA genotyping. In a later genetic analysis, genome-wide SNP genotypes for about 55% of the roughly 670 donors were used, and that subset was treated as a discovery cohort. HLA typing included class I and class II loci at four-digit resolution. Of the 300 to 500 genotyped donors, 81% were placed in the genetic ancestry cluster associated with self-reported Caucasian donors. An earlier analysis of approximately 500 of the donors applied high-throughput TCR beta sequencing to assess whether each TCR beta V gene segment acted as functional or pseudogenic. The T cell repertoires of under 700 subjects were profiled by immunosequencing and related to cytomegalovirus serostatus. Typing coverage differed by locus: A, B, C, DRB1 and DQB1 were typed in roughly 620-630 donors, DQA1 in roughly 510, DPA1 in around 600, and DPB1 in roughly 450. In the later analysis, no new phenotypic data were used to find candidate immune exposures; instead, reliance was placed on TCR beta sequences and their occurrence across donors. All discovery cohort repertoires had been generated using a single sequencing platform. The study was designed to test whether signatures of past pathogen exposure could be identified by cataloging public T cell receptors. To predict cytomegalovirus infection status, the study brought together high-throughput TCR immunosequencing, statistical association of individual TCRs with disease status, and machine learning. Besides the first cohort of 666 subjects, a separate validation cohort made up of over 100 different subjects was used. Four to six DR-DQ haplotypes were handled as single units for association and clustering, since linkage in the cohort was strong. Results the study describes overall, beyond this receptor: In a later analysis, most CMV-associated TCR beta chains were found to appear HLA-restricted, with HLA associations seemingly driven largely by CMV exposure. It was suggested by the authors that the approach could potentially be generalized to other disease states and immunological phenotypes. In a later genetic analysis, a missense DCLRE1C variant was associated with V-gene and J-gene trimming of TCR beta chains, and the association was replicated in an independent cohort. Correlated functional status among segregating V segments might reflect linkage disequilibrium, but an unknown experimental factor could not be ruled out. Only TCR beta chains were sequenced in this cohort, and the absence of alpha or paired-chain data limited detectable features. In an earlier analysis of fewer than 750 of the donors, most TCR beta V segments were observed in productive rearrangements about 87% or about 30% of the time, broadly matching IMGT annotations. In a later analysis, around 17,000 TCR beta sequences were associated with specific HLA alleles at a false discovery rate of 0.05. Across donors, most TCR sequences were observed very rarely, whereas some public TCRs were present in many individuals. A cluster of highly shared sequence variants was judged likely to represent a technical artifact of the sequencing pipeline. In a later analysis, TCR association rates were found to vary across HLA loci, with the most associated TCRs seen for DRB1 alleles and the fewest for HLA-C alleles. For the cohort, immune exposure information was limited to CMV serostatus. According to a later analysis, parvovirus B19, influenza, CMV and Epstein-Barr virus appeared linked to several top co-occurrence clusters. Some IMGT-functional V segments, including TRBV6-2 and TRBV6-3, could not be distinguished by the 87-base-pair reads and were therefore excluded. In a later genetic analysis, fewer N-insertions in productive TCRs were reported among donors in an Asian-associated ancestry cluster than the roughly 670-donor mean. In a later analysis, HLA-associated TCR beta chains showed more clonal expansion and lower generation probabilities than non-associated chains that were equally common. Three of the identified cytomegalovirus-associated TCR beta chains were confirmed in vitro to be specific for cytomegalovirus antigens. Roughly uniform sequencing depth across donors was assumed in presence/absence analyses, although this assumption may not hold. A further reported finding was that TCR beta sequences accurately predicted the HLA-A and HLA-B alleles for most subjects in the first cohort. The earlier analysis of a few hundred of the donors excluded fewer than 20 rarely observed V segments, including chromosome 9 orphons, because counts were too low. A total of 164 TCR beta chains were listed by the study as associated with cytomegalovirus. Because some donors lacked HLA typing at each locus, the association tests relied only on the typed subset. Strong co-occurrence of HLA alleles, especially DR and DQ, made assigning TCR associations to individual alleles difficult. In both the original and validation cohorts, the classifier was reported to diagnose cytomegalovirus status with high specificity and sensitivity.

Notes on this clone: Its cognate antigen has yet to be identified. There are no base qualities to consult, and no much larger clone falls within one base.

CDR1 and CDR2 (MNHEY, SMNVEV) derive from the germline V gene (reference sequence). V is reduced by 0 bases and J by 4 bases, leaving a spacing of 15 bases between them. The CDR3, cysteine through phenylalanine, is 16 amino acids long. Solely the CDR3 DNA is kept, with 48 bases framed from the first base. Library preparation used the immunoSEQ multiplex PCR assay. For the multiplex PCR, a mixture combining 60 forward primers for TCR Vbeta segments and 13 reverse primers for TCR Jbeta segments was used. A multiplex PCR assay on genomic DNA amplified the CDR3 region of rearranged TCR beta genes. The Illumina HiSeq System was used to sequence the amplified TCR beta libraries as 87-base-pair reads. The authors' analysis ran thus. In a later analysis, roughly 80 million unique TCR beta chains were counted across the roughly 670 repertoires, and approximately 11 million of these chains were shared by at least two donors. A nearest-neighbor algorithm error-corrected the raw reads and collapsed the reads into unique sequences, merging closely related sequences to remove PCR and sequencing errors. To assign V, D and J gene segments, CDR3 sequences were aligned to IMGT reference sequences. Each retained sequence needed at least a six-nucleotide match to both a V gene segment and a J gene segment. A rearrangement was called productive if the CDR3 had no stop codons and remained in frame with V and J, and every other rearrangement was called non-productive. Following IMGT convention, CDR3 was defined as the stretch from the second conserved V-encoded cysteine to the conserved J-encoded phenylalanine. Sequences without an unambiguous match to a single V gene segment were excluded from the earlier analysis of about 630 of the donors. In an earlier analysis of 587 of the donors, a V segment was called functional when productive rearrangements were above 56.7%, and segregating when the standard deviation between donors exceeded 5%. A statistical classification framework was developed to diagnose cytomegalovirus status using the catalog of TCR beta chain sequences. In a later analysis, V and J genes were assigned by comparing TCR nucleotide sequences against IMGT/GENE-DB human TR gene sequences. The TCRdist pipeline was used in a later analysis to assign CDR3 sequences and most-parsimonious VDJ recombination scenarios. In a later analysis, each TCR beta chain was defined by its CDR3 amino acid sequence together with its V-gene family, and reads without a unique V-gene family were excluded. To address suspected cross-contamination and a sequencing artifact, a later analysis removed 592 highly shared, low-generation-probability nucleotide sequences. In a later analysis, a clonal expansion index for each public chain was calculated from normalized within-repertoire ranks of inferred template counts. In a later analysis, generation probabilities were computed with a VDJ recombination model fitted to out-of-frame rearrangements, and the resulting probabilities were checked against IGoR. In a later analysis, hypergeometric tests were used to score TCR-TCR, TCR-HLA and TCR-CMV co-occurrence, with a repertoire-size bias correction applied to TCR pairs. To estimate false discovery rates, a later analysis permuted the HLA or CMV assignments 20 times. In a later analysis, co-occurring TCRs were grouped using DBSCAN, and TCRdist sequence similarity was added for clustering within HLA-allele-positive subsets. Repertoires with fewer than 30,000 or more than 120,000 public chains were left out of co-occurrence clustering, as were about 5 repertoires with anomalous nucleotide sharing. Not all clones reach the TCRdb copy of this immuneACCESS table, which keeps in-frame sequences only. Checked studies attribute under half of the gap to unresolved V genes and leave the rest unexplained. The V and J calls and clone size come from that table; D and trimming were worked out from the DNA. The sample table holds over 65,000 clones, of which roughly 80% were seen once. The ten largest clones add up to about 2.9% of the sample.

In total, 500 to 700 healthy bone marrow donors made up the cohort. All cohort members were sampled while nominally healthy, although unrecorded immune exposures were likely present. The donor tested CMV seronegative and was one of the 352 seronegative cohort members. A peripheral blood sample was collected from each donor, and TCR beta sequencing was performed on peripheral blood mononuclear cells. Genomic DNA was extracted from the blood cell samples with the Qiagen DNeasy Blood Extraction Kit. The chain couples TRBV27 to TRBJ1-2; the D gene cannot be named for sure. This TCR was recovered from a woman in her twenties or thirties in good health and CMV-seronegative. The sample was PBMCs. DNA sequence: TGTGCCAGCAGTTTATCTCCTCGAGCGGGAAGCTATGGCTACACCTTC. Its protein reads: CASSLSPRAGSYGYTF.